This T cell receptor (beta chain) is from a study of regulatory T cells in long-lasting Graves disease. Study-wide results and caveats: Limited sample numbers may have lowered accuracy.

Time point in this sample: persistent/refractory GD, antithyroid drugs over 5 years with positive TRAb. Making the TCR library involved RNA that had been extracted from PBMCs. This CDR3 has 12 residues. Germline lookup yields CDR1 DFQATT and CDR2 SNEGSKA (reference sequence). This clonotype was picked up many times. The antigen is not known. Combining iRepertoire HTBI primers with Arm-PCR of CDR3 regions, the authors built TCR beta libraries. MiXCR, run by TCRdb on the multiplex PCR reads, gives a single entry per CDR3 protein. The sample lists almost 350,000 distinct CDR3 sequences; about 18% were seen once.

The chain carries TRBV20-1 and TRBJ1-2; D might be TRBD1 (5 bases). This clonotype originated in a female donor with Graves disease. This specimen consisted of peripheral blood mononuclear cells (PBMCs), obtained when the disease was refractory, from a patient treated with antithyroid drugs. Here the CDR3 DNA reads TGCAGCGCCGACAGTACTAACTATGGCTACACCTTC. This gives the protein CSADSTNYGYTF.